What follows are 17 T cell receptor beta chains derived from one specimen sequenced in a study of cytomegalovirus exposure and HLA in healthy donors. 13 Jbeta primers and 60 Vbeta primers were used for the PCR. TCRdb keeps only in-frame clones here, not all; method: immunoSEQ multiplex PCR. The table shows more than 150,000 clones, with 80% occurring only once. The sample was PBMCs. The receptors stem from a boy aged 5-17 years in good health and CMV-seronegative.

V and J are TRBV19 and TRBJ1-3; D uncertain. The CDR3 is made up of 14 amino acids. Per germline, CDR1 LNHDA and CDR2 SQIVND (reference sequence). Trimming removed 7 bases from V and 1 base from J, with 11 bases in between. This CDR3 reads CASTVSFSGNTIYF. DNA of the CDR3: TGTGCCAGTACCGTTTCGTTTTCTGGAAACACCATATATTTT.

V gene TRBV6-5 combines with J gene TRBJ1-1; possibly TRBD1 for D (5 bases). Trimming cost V 0 bases and J 4 bases, with 15 bases left between them. The CDR3 runs to 16 residues. Germline V gene sequence: CDR1 MNHEY, CDR2 SVGAGI. DNA of the CDR3: TGTGCCAGCAGTTACTCGGGCGGGACCTTGGGCACTGAAGCTTTCTTT. It specifies CASSYSGGTLGTEAFF.

This chain uses TRBV5-4 with TRBJ2-1, with a weak D call TRBD2 (6 bases). CDR1 is SGHNT and CDR2 is YYREEE in the germline V gene (reference sequence). The ends were cut back, 4 bases at V and 4 bases at J, with 12 bases in the middle. The CDR3 sequence is 14 residues long. The CDR3 DNA follows: TGTGCCAGCAGCGCGGGACGATCTTACAATGAGCAGTTCTTC. Translation gives CASSAGRSYNEQFF.

V usage is TRBV5-1 and J usage is TRBJ1-4; 9 bases are a match to TRBD1. Trimming took 4 bases from V and 7 from J; bases not matched to a gene: 11. This CDR3 contains 16 residues. CDR1 and CDR2 from the germline V gene are SGHRS and YFSETQ. The CDR3 sequence is CASSPGQGKGPEKLFF. DNA for the CDR3: TGCGCCAGCAGCCCTGGACAGGGGAAGGGTCCTGAAAAACTGTTTTTT.

This chain uses TRBV7-2 with TRBJ2-1, with D perhaps TRBD1 (5 bases). The CDR3 consists of 16 residues. Germline loops: CDR1 SGHTA, CDR2 FQGNSA. V was shortened by 1 base and J by 1 base, with 11 bases between the two germline ends. The DNA for the CDR3 is TGTGCCAGCAGCTTAGTAGCAGGGATGTCCTACAATGAGCAGTTCTTC. It specifies CASSLVAGMSYNEQFF. Full variable domain (remainder filled in from reference TRBV7-2 and TRBJ2-1): GAGVSQSPSNKVTEKGKDVELRCDPISGHTALYWYRQSLGQGLEFLIYFQGNSAPDKSGLPSDRFSAERTGGSVSTLTIQRTQQEDSAVYLCASSLVAGMSYNEQFFGPGTRLTVL.

J is TRBJ2-5 and V is TRBV27; TRBD1 aligns across 7 bases. CDR1 MNHEY and CDR2 SMNVEV come from the germline V gene (reference sequence). V lost 8 bases to trimming and J lost 2 bases; unmatched junction nucleotides: 8. This CDR3 region has 14 residues. The CDR3 here is CASRLTGRQETQYF. CDR3 in DNA: TGTGCCAGCCGCCTGACAGGGCGGCAAGAGACCCAGTACTTC.

The chain carries TRBV19 and TRBJ1-5; 9 nucleotides align to TRBD1. V was clipped by 4 bases and J by 6 bases; unmatched bases: 7. CDR1 and CDR2 (germline): LNHDA, SQIVND (reference sequence). This CDR3 comprises 15 residues. CDR3 amino acids: CASSTPGQGAQPQHF. The CDR3 nucleotides are TGTGCCAGTAGTACTCCGGGACAGGGAGCTCAGCCCCAGCATTTT.

The rearrangement joins TRBV30 to TRBJ1-1, with D hard to call. This CDR3 is 12 amino acids long. Germline CDR1 GTSNPN, CDR2 SVGIG (reference sequence). The V end was cut by 3 bases, the J end by 6 bases, with 11 bases between. The CDR3 sequence is CAWSPRDAEAFF. DNA for the CDR3: TGTGCCTGGAGCCCTAGAGACGCTGAAGCTTTCTTT. Using reference TRBV30 and TRBJ1-1 for the parts outside the CDR3, the full variable domain is SQTIHQWPATLVQPVGSPLSLECTVEGTSNPNLYWYRQAAGRGLQLLFYSVGIGQISSEVPQNLSASRPQDRQFILSSKKLLLSDSGFYLCAWSPRDAEAFFGQGTRLTVV.

This clone has just one count. This chain connects TRBV9 to TRBJ1-2; D possibly corresponds to TRBD1 (5 bases). Trimming removed 3 bases from V and 5 bases from J, with 14 bases in between. This CDR3 is 14 amino acids long. CDR1 and CDR2 from the germline V gene are SGDLS and YYNGEE. CDR3 amino acids: CASSDIGASYGYTF. The CDR3 DNA sequence: TGTGCCAGCAGCGATATAGGGGCGTCGTATGGCTACACCTTC. Looking up the rest from reference TRBV9 and TRBJ1-2 gives the full variable domain: DSGVTQTPKHLITATGQRVTLRCSPRSGDLSVYWYQQSLDQGLQFLIQYYNGEERAKGNILERFSAQQFPDLHSELNLSSLELGDSALYFCASSDIGASYGYTFGSGTRLTVV.

The chain employs TRBV30 and TRBJ2-7, with 7 nucleotides matching TRBD1. Germline loops: CDR1 GTSNPN, CDR2 SVGIG (reference sequence). This CDR3 is built from 13 residues. J lost 3 bases, V lost 4 bases, and 6 bases had no gene match. The DNA of the CDR3 is TGTGCCTGGACCCCAGACAGGGACTACGAGCAGTACTTC. Residues: CAWTPDRDYEQYF.

This clone was observed once. The chain uses TRBV25-1 and TRBJ1-1; 7 positions match TRBD1. Germline lookup yields CDR1 MGHDK and CDR2 SYGVNS. This CDR3 region has 15 residues. J gave up 1 base and V 0 bases, and 2 bases lay outside the gene matches. The chain's CDR3 is CASSEYRTGNTEAFF. CDR3 DNA sequence: TGTGCCAGCAGTGAATACCGGACAGGGAACACTGAAGCTTTCTTT.

The V call is TRBV27, the J call TRBJ1-1; weak D call: TRBD1 (6 bases). Germline-derived CDR1 and CDR2 are MNHEY and SMNVEV (reference sequence). V was clipped by 3 bases and J by 0 bases, with 14 bases between them. The CDR3 contains 16 residues. Here the CDR3 reads CASSFDETGMNTEAFF. The CDR3 DNA is TGTGCCAGCAGTTTTGACGAGACAGGAATGAACACTGAAGCTTTCTTT.

This clone was seen a handful of times. The chain links TRBV6-6 to TRBJ1-2; D possibly corresponds to TRBD1 (5 bases). CDR3 length equals 13 residues. The germline V and J ends were trimmed by 3 bases and 7 bases, with 12 bases remaining between them. CDR1 and CDR2 (germline): MNHNY, SVGAGI (reference sequence). CDR3 loop: CASSYAGSSGYTF. The CDR3 DNA follows: TGTGCCAGCAGTTATGCAGGGTCCAGTGGCTACACCTTC.

The CDR3 DNA sequence: TGTGCCAGCAGCTTAGGCAACAGGAGGAACACTGAAGCTTTCTTT. This codes for CASSLGNRRNTEAFF. The genes are TRBV7-2 and TRBJ1-1, with D possibly being TRBD1 (5 bases). CDR3 size: 15 residues. Trimming took 1 base from V and 1 from J, leaving 10 bases between them. The V gene's germline CDR1 is SGHTA and CDR2 FQGNSA.

V is TRBV27 and J is TRBJ1-1; D might be TRBD1 (6 bases). CDR3 length: 14 residues. CDR1 is MNHEY and CDR2 is SMNVEV in the germline V gene (reference sequence). V lost 6 bases, J lost 4 bases, and 15 bases lay in between. CDR3: CASSPLQGRTEAFF. The CDR3 DNA is TGTGCCAGCAGCCCATTACAGGGACGCACTGAAGCTTTCTTT.

V is TRBV9 and J is TRBJ1-6, with D possibly TRBD1 on 6 matching bases. Trimming removed 0 bases at V and 8 bases at J, with 12 bases between. The CDR3 contains 15 residues. From germline, CDR1 is SGDLS and CDR2 YYNGEE. Written as DNA, the CDR3 is TGTGCCAGCAGCGTAGGGGTCAGGGGAGATTCACCCCTCCACTTT. This gives the protein CASSVGVRGDSPLHF. Combining the CDR3 with reference TRBV9 and TRBJ1-6 gives the whole variable domain DSGVTQTPKHLITATGQRVTLRCSPRSGDLSVYWYQQSLDQGLQFLIQYYNGEERAKGNILERFSAQQFPDLHSELNLSSLELGDSALYFCASSVGVRGDSPLHFGNGTRLTVT.

This chain joins TRBV5-1 and TRBJ1-1; a weak D match, TRBD1 (5 bases). CDR3 length equals 16 residues. The ends were cut back, 1 base at V and 11 bases at J, with 24 bases in the middle. Per the germline V gene, CDR1 is SGHRS and CDR2 is YFSETQ. CDR3 in amino acids: CASSLMGQIGPFGAFF. The DNA for the CDR3 is TGCGCCAGCAGCTTGATGGGGCAAATTGGGCCATTTGGGGCTTTCTTT.